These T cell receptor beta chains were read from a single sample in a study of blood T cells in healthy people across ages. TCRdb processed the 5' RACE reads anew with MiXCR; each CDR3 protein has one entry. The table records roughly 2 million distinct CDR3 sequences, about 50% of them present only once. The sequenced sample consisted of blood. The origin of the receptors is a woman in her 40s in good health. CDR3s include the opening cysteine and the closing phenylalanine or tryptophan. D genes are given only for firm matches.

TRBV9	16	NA	CASSGEPGGRETEQYF
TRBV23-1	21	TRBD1	CASSQSVGCRIVRDRTLEQYF
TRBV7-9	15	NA	CASSAPGSLPETQYF
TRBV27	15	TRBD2	CASSPGGADSDTQYF
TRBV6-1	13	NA	CASSEAGFYGYTF
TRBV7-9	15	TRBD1	CASSLGDSEAGELFF
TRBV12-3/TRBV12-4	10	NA	CASSSGELFF
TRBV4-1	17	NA	CASSQGPDQGIPQPQHF
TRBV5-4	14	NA	CASSQRDNYNEQYF
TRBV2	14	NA	CASSPGGAVKTQFF
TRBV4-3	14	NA	CASSRRLGEETQYF
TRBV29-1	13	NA	CSVDGGGRDTQYF
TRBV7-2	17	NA	CASPIGGSRSGANVLTF
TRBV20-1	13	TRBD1	CSASRGTEETQYF
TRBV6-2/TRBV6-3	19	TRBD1	CASSYSPGQRAVAKNIQYF
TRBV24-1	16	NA	CATSAAKGQVNQPQHF
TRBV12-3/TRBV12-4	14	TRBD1	CASSLGQGAQPQHF
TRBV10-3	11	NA	CAIKRVDEQYF
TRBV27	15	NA	CASSLYSRSNQPQHF
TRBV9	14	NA	CASSVVGQNNEQFF
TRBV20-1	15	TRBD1	CSAREGTGRDYGYTF